This T cell receptor beta chain is drawn from a study of T-cell memory formation after mild COVID-19. Turning to the study itself: For the most part, TCR clusters were specific to one donor.

Regarding the study as a whole: While clones contracting from day 15 to 85 were balanced between CD4 and CD8, later expanders leaned CD4+. SARS-CoV-2 specificity was not confirmed for second-wave clones peaking on day 37.

Turning to this clonotype: Its antigen remains unknown.

TCRdb reprocessed the 5' RACE reads with MiXCR, giving one entry per CDR3 protein. The sample consists of almost 550,000 distinct CDR3 sequences, 20% of them appearing once. Per the germline V gene, CDR1 is SEHNR and CDR2 is FQNEAQ (reference sequence). Germline trimming cut 1 base from V and 3 bases from J; bases unmatched to any gene: 9. The CDR3 length is 17 residues. Input material: PBMCs or a T cell subset sorted from them (not recorded which). This chain links TRBV7-9 with TRBJ2-3; TRBD1 matches 8 bases. The clonotype comes from an adult woman who had mild COVID-19 (a few samples of this study predate the infection). Cell type and time point are not known. The CDR3 nucleotides are TGTGCCAGCAGCTTAGGTTCGACAGGGGCCAGGACAGATACGCAGTATTTT. Translation gives CASSLGSTGARTDTQYF.